This passage covers 18 T cell receptor beta chains from one sample sequenced in a study of blood T cells in healthy people across ages. A second PCR, run for roughly 7 to 11 cycles, used a sample-barcoded 5' primer plus a J-beta primer mix. MiXCR was run by TCRdb on the 5' RACE reads, yielding one entry per CDR3 protein. Here the sample spans roughly 800,000 distinct CDR3 sequences, nearly 60% being singletons. What was sequenced was blood. The receptors stem from a man between 25 and 39 years old in good health.

V usage is TRBV6-1 and J usage is TRBJ1-5; D is perhaps TRBD1 (6 bases). The length of the CDR3 is 13 residues. The V gene lost 3 bases and the J gene lost 5 bases, with 8 bases spanning the gap. Germline V gene data show CDR1 as MNHNS and CDR2 as SASEGT. The CDR3 nucleotides read TGTGCCAGCAGTGAGACAGGCTATCAGCCCCAGCATTTT. Translation gives CASSETGYQPQHF.

The J gene is TRBJ2-1, the V gene TRBV29-1, with TRBD2 identical over 13 bases. Germline loops: CDR1 SQVTM, CDR2 ANQGSEA. V lost 6 bases and J lost 3; bases outside the gene matches: 5. This CDR3 has 15 residues. The DNA for the CDR3 is TGCAGCGTCGGCGGACTAGCGGGAGACTACAATGAGCAGTTCTTC. Protein product: CSVGGLAGDYNEQFF.

This clonotype has only one observation. The chain uses TRBV2 and TRBJ1-2; D not certain. The CDR3 spans 14 residues. V gave up 4 bases and J gave up 8 bases, with 17 bases separating them. CDR1 SNHLY and CDR2 FYNNEI come from the germline V gene. CDR3: CASSVGGNLVGYTF. The DNA for the CDR3 is TGTGCCAGCAGTGTGGGAGGAAATCTGGTGGGCTACACCTTC. Based on the CDR3 plus reference TRBV2 and TRBJ1-2, the full variable domain is EPEVTQTPSHQVTQMGQEVILRCVPISNHLYFYWYRQILGQKVEFLVSFYNNEISEKSEIFDDQFSVERPDGSNFTLKIRSTKLEDSAMYFCASSVGGNLVGYTFGSGTRLTVV.

The chain combines TRBV5-1 with TRBJ1-2; D is unresolved. This CDR3 is built from 13 residues. Germline V gives CDR1 SGHRS, CDR2 YFSETQ. Trimming pared 2 bases from V and 6 bases from J, leaving 11 bases between. CDR3 in amino acids: CASSLSQGNGYTF. The CDR3 nucleotides are TGCGCCAGCAGCTTAAGCCAAGGCAATGGCTACACCTTC.

The J gene is TRBJ2-3, the V gene TRBV11-2; the match to TRBD1 covers 9 bases. The ends lost 8 bases at V and 6 bases at J; junction bases unmatched: 9. The CDR3 is 14 residues long. Germline V CDR1 and CDR2: SGHAT, FQNNGV. DNA of the CDR3: TGTGCCAGCGGACGGGACAGGGATGGGGATACGCAGTATTTT. Protein product: CASGRDRDGDTQYF.

The rearrangement uses TRBV15 and TRBJ2-5, with unresolved D. The germline V gene encodes CDR1 LNHNV and CDR2 YYDKDF (reference sequence). There are 14 residues in the CDR3. V dropped 0 bases and J dropped 5 bases, with 10 bases sitting between them. CDR3 sequence (DNA): TGTGCCACCAGCAGAGACCAGGTGATGGAGACCCAGTACTTC. Its translation: CATSRDQVMETQYF.

The V and J genes are TRBV29-1 and TRBJ2-5, with 9 nucleotides matching TRBD1. Trimming cost V 4 bases and J 5 bases; bases outside gene matches: 11. Germline values: CDR1 SQVTM, CDR2 ANQGSEA. This CDR3 is built from 15 residues. In nucleotides, the CDR3 is TGCAGCGTTGCTCCCATGACAGGGGGTGGGGAGACCCAGTACTTC. As protein: CSVAPMTGGGETQYF.

This clonotype was seen only a few times. This chain links TRBV6-6 with TRBJ1-5; no clear D gene. Trimming stripped 0 bases from V and 1 base from J, with 10 bases between. This CDR3 spans 16 amino acids. CDR1 and CDR2 from the germline V gene are MNHNY and SVGAGI (reference sequence). CDR3: CASSYSPGESNQPQHF. In DNA, the CDR3 is TGTGCCAGCAGTTACTCTCCCGGGGAGAGCAATCAGCCCCAGCATTTT.

The chain carries TRBV12-3 or TRBV12-4 and TRBJ2-5; 10 bases are a match to TRBD2. V lost 8 bases to trimming and J lost 2 bases; unmatched junction nucleotides: 5. This CDR3 is built from 14 residues. CDR3 coding DNA: TGTGCCAGCGGGCTAGCGGGGGTGCAAGAGACCCAGTACTTC. As protein: CASGLAGVQETQYF.

This clonotype has just a few counts. V is TRBV29-1 and J is TRBJ2-3; D is unclear. CDR1 SQVTM and CDR2 ANQGSEA come from the germline V gene. The CDR3 is 14 residues long. V was trimmed by 5 bases and J by 0 bases, leaving 12 bases between them. The CDR3 region is CSVLLPSSTDTQYF. The DNA of the CDR3 is TGCAGCGTTCTCCTCCCCAGTAGCACAGATACGCAGTATTTT.

The chain is built from TRBV7-2 and TRBJ1-2; 9 bases are shared with TRBD1. The germline V gene has CDR1 SGHTA and CDR2 FQGNSA. V lost 5 bases and J lost 5; bases outside the gene matches: 9. The length of the CDR3 is 15 residues. CDR3 DNA: TGTGCCAGCAGCCCACAGGGGGCGTCATCATATGGCTACACCTTC. This codes for CASSPQGASSYGYTF.

As regards this clonotype: Its ends do not fully match the called genes, so a read error is possible. The chain recombines TRBV7-2 with TRBJ2-7, with D unclear. Germline V CDR1 and CDR2: SGHTA, FQGNSA. This CDR3 has 16 amino acids. Here the CDR3 reads CASSQRFGSVSDEQYF. The CDR3 DNA sequence: TGTGCCAGCAGCCAACGGTTCGGCAGCGTCTCCGACGAGCAGTACTTC.

The chain links TRBV3-1 to TRBJ2-7; TRBD1 matches 8 bases. The DNA end is a closer match to TRBJ2-5, so the J assignment may be wrong. The CDR3 is 15 amino acids. Germline V gene sequence: CDR1 LGHDT, CDR2 YNNKEL (reference sequence). The CDR3 nucleotides read TGTGCCAGCGGACAGGACAGGGTGCTGGGAGAGACCCAGTACTTC. Protein sequence: CASGQDRVLGETQYF.

V is TRBV30 and J is TRBJ2-2, with unresolved D. The CDR3 has 11 residues. The V gene's germline CDR1 is GTSNPN and CDR2 SVGIG (reference sequence). Trimming took 2 bases from V and 7 from J, leaving 5 bases between them. The CDR3 reads CAWSYYGELFF. The CDR3 DNA sequence: TGTGCCTGGAGTTATTACGGGGAGCTGTTTTTT.

V is TRBV7-2 and J is TRBJ2-5; the match to TRBD2 covers 11 bases. The CDR3 totals 20 residues. CDR1 is SGHTA, CDR2 FQGNSA, per germline. Unmatched junction bases numbered 18, after V lost 1 base and J lost 5 bases. The CDR3 protein is CASSLVGSVLAGGPGETQYF. CDR3 in DNA: TGTGCCAGCAGCTTAGTGGGGTCTGTTCTAGCGGGGGGCCCAGGGGAGACCCAGTACTTC.

A remark on this clonotype: Relative to the germline gene, one junction end is altered; a read error may explain this. The chain uses TRBV6-2 or TRBV6-3 and TRBJ1-2; no definite D call. CDR1 and CDR2 from the germline V gene are MNHEY and SVGEGT. The CDR3 loop spans 13 amino acids. The CDR3, as DNA: TGTGCCAGCAGTGACCCAATACGGGATGGCTGCACCTTC. Protein: CASSDPIRDGCTF.

This chain uses TRBV2 with TRBJ2-3, with D perhaps being TRBD1 or TRBD2 (5 bases each). Germline CDR1 and CDR2: SNHLY and FYNNEI. This CDR3 region has 14 residues. V dropped 7 bases and J dropped 2 bases, with 13 bases sitting between them. The CDR3 reads CASNRDGNTDTQYF. As DNA, the CDR3 is TGTGCCAGCAATCGGGACGGGAACACAGATACGCAGTATTTT. Drawing the rest from reference TRBV2 and TRBJ2-3, the complete variable domain is EPEVTQTPSHQVTQMGQEVILRCVPISNHLYFYWYRQILGQKVEFLVSFYNNEISEKSEIFDDQFSVERPDGSNFTLKIRSTKLEDSAMYFCASNRDGNTDTQYFGPGTRLTVL.

V is TRBV25-1 and J is TRBJ2-3; maybe TRBD2 (6 bases). Germline assignment: CDR1 MGHDK and CDR2 SYGVNS. V was clipped by 1 base and J by 0 bases, with 11 bases between them. This CDR3 region has 16 residues. The CDR3 coding sequence is TGTGCCAGCAGTGAATGGCGGGGTCGGAGCACAGATACGCAGTATTTT. This sequence encodes CASSEWRGRSTDTQYF.